These 32 T cell receptor beta chains share one sample of origin, sequenced in a study of CXCR3-negative and CXCR3-positive naive CD8 T cells. Libraries were UMI-labeled 5' RACE TRB cDNA. With the 5' RACE reads reprocessed, TCRdb shows one record per CDR3 protein and no DNA. Its table lists 130,000 to 150,000 distinct CDR3 sequences. No antigens are known for them. Overall study results and limits: TRB CDR3s of CXCR3-positive naive cells were more hydrophobic than those of CXCR3-negative naive cells.

The sequenced material came from naive CXCR3+ CD8+ T cells from blood. Subset here: CD45RO-CCR7+CD27+CD95- naive CD8+ T cells expressing CXCR3 (TNR3+). The receptors were sampled from a human donor in good health. Some clones in this sample may be carry-over from other donors' samples.

The rearrangement uses TRBV10-3 and TRBJ1-1; the D call from TCRdb, TRBD1, cannot be confirmed without DNA. There are 15 residues in the CDR3. The germline CDR1 and CDR2 sequences are ENHRY and SYGVKD. Here the CDR3 reads CAICGTGSTEIEAFF.

This chain links TRBV3-1 with TRBJ2-3; TCRdb's D gene call, TRBD2, goes unchecked for lack of DNA. CDR1 is LGHDT, CDR2 YNNKEL, per germline (reference sequence). CDR3 size: 17 residues. The CDR3 sequence is CASSPTPPTRMTDTQYF.

The chain uses TRBV29-1 and TRBJ1-2; there is no DNA to check the TCRdb D call of TRBD1. CDR3 length equals 14 residues. The V gene's germline CDR1 is SQVTM and CDR2 ANQGSEA. The CDR3 loop is CSAFRDGGKEGYTF.

This chain uses TRBV6-6 with TRBJ2-5; absent DNA, TCRdb's TRBD2 call cannot be checked. CDR3 length equals 15 residues. CDR1 MNHNY and CDR2 SVGAGI come from the germline V gene (reference sequence). CDR3 in amino acids: CASSLGTELQETQYF.

The V call is TRBV30, the J call TRBJ2-2; the D gene TCRdb calls, TRBD1, cannot be checked with no DNA. This CDR3 spans 13 amino acids. CDR1 and CDR2 (germline): GTSNPN, SVGIG (reference sequence). The CDR3 here is CAWSVAGAGELFF. Full variable domain (remainder filled in from reference TRBV30 and TRBJ2-2): SQTIHQWPATLVQPVGSPLSLECTVEGTSNPNLYWYRQAAGRGLQLLFYSVGIGQISSEVPQNLSASRPQDRQFILSSKKLLLSDSGFYLCAWSVAGAGELFFGEGSRLTVL.

This chain uses TRBV12-3 or TRBV12-4 with TRBJ2-1; the D gene TCRdb calls, TRBD2, cannot be checked with no DNA. The CDR3 spans 20 residues. CDR3 residues: CASSPLGLAGDLRSYNEQFF.

The chain joins TRBV7-9 to TRBJ2-7; absent DNA, TCRdb's TRBD1 call cannot be checked. The CDR3 covers 16 residues. CDR1 and CDR2 from the germline V gene are SEHNR and FQNEAQ (reference sequence). The CDR3 loop reads CASSGPGRSLQPEQYF.

The chain couples TRBV11-2 to TRBJ2-2; TCRdb indicates TRBD1, and absent DNA this call remains unverified. CDR3 length: 16 amino acids. CDR1 is SGHAT and CDR2 is FQNNGV in the germline V gene. The CDR3 reads CASSLVEGSATGELFF.

The V call is TRBV6-2 or TRBV6-3, the J call TRBJ2-7; TCRdb outputs TRBD2, but without DNA this stays unchecked. Germline loops: CDR1 MNHEY, CDR2 SVGEGT. CDR3 length: 12 amino acids. The CDR3 reads CASTGEAYEQYF.

The chain carries TRBV7-9 and TRBJ1-4; as DNA is missing, the TRBD1 call by TCRdb cannot be tested. In germline, CDR1 is SEHNR, CDR2 FQNEAQ (reference sequence). The CDR3 is 16 residues long. The CDR3 region is CASSALSGTGTEKLFF.

J is TRBJ2-7 and V is TRBV7-9; TCRdb designates TRBD1, a call that cannot be tested without DNA. The CDR3 is 14 amino acids. Germline assignment: CDR1 SEHNR and CDR2 FQNEAQ (reference sequence). The CDR3 protein is CASSHRDVLYEQYF.

This chain connects TRBV7-6 to TRBJ1-2. Germline lookup yields CDR1 SGHVS and CDR2 FNYEAQ. The CDR3 is 13 residues long. The CDR3 sequence is CASSSGGAYGYTF.

This chain connects TRBV21-1 to TRBJ1-2; with no DNA, the TCRdb D assignment of TRBD1 cannot be verified. TRBV21-1 corresponds to a pseudogene. The CDR3 contains 15 residues. CDR3 in amino acids: CASSKGPGQGDGYTF.

The gene calls are TRBV4-1 and TRBJ2-2. The CDR3 has 14 amino acids. Germline values: CDR1 MGHRA, CDR2 YSYEKL. The CDR3 is CASKATKNTGELFF.

The chain recombines TRBV6-2 or TRBV6-3 with TRBJ2-5. Germline V gives CDR1 MNHEY, CDR2 SVGEGT. This CDR3 has 12 residues. CDR3 protein: CASRELAYEQYF.

V and J are TRBV29-1 and TRBJ2-5; with no DNA, the TCRdb D assignment of TRBD2 cannot be verified. The V gene's germline CDR1 is SQVTM and CDR2 ANQGSEA. This CDR3 is built from 15 residues. The CDR3 protein is CSLRGASGLQETQYF.

This chain connects TRBV14 to TRBJ1-1; TCRdb's assignment of TRBD1 cannot be checked, as there is no DNA. The CDR3 contains 19 residues. Per germline, CDR1 SGHDN and CDR2 FVKESK. CDR3 loop: CASIQDLIGAVGLNTEAFF.

The chain couples TRBV2 to TRBJ2-2; TCRdb outputs TRBD1, but without DNA this stays unchecked. Germline-derived CDR1 and CDR2 are SNHLY and FYNNEI. The CDR3 is 15 amino acids. The CDR3 sequence is CASSEFWTGDGELFF.

The chain uses TRBV28 and TRBJ2-7; TCRdb's D gene call, TRBD2, goes unchecked for lack of DNA. CDR3 length: 15 residues. Germline CDR1 is MDHEN and CDR2 is SYDVKM. CDR3 residues: CASSFRGLASSEQYF.

J is TRBJ2-3 and V is TRBV6-2 or TRBV6-3; TCRdb returns TRBD1, unconfirmable since there is no DNA. The V gene's germline CDR1 is MNHEY and CDR2 SVGEGT. This CDR3 region has 15 residues. The CDR3 here is CASSPEQGRTDTQYF.

V gene TRBV28 combines with J gene TRBJ1-2; TCRdb proposes TRBD1, but this gene call is untestable without DNA. The CDR3 spans 16 residues. CDR1 and CDR2 from the germline V gene are MDHEN and SYDVKM. The CDR3 is CASSPGRQGLNYGYTF.

V gene TRBV28 combines with J gene TRBJ2-3; TCRdb calls TRBD2, which cannot be checked without DNA. Germline lookup yields CDR1 MDHEN and CDR2 SYDVKM. The CDR3 has 17 amino acids. The CDR3 spells CASSLFTRLNRWSTQYF.

This chain connects TRBV7-3 to TRBJ2-1; no DNA is available, so the TRBD2 call from TCRdb remains unchecked. The V gene's germline CDR1 is SGHTA and CDR2 FQGTGA. The CDR3 has 15 residues. This CDR3 is CASSSDSGVYNEQFF.

The chain uses TRBV7-3 and TRBJ2-7; TCRdb reports TRBD2, a call that lacks DNA to check it against. The germline CDR1 and CDR2 sequences are SGHTA and FQGTGA. The CDR3 is 19 residues long. CDR3 loop: CASSCTWRLAGSFFYEQYF.

The chain carries TRBV7-6 and TRBJ2-7; absent DNA, TCRdb's TRBD2 call cannot be checked. This CDR3 is built from 15 residues. The germline V gene encodes CDR1 SGHVS and CDR2 FNYEAQ. The CDR3 region is CASSPSGGGSYEQYF.

V and J are TRBV12-3 or TRBV12-4 and TRBJ1-5; TCRdb calls TRBD1, which cannot be checked without DNA. This CDR3 comprises 14 residues. Here the CDR3 reads CASSPTGGRQPQHF.

The chain uses TRBV27 and TRBJ2-1; TCRdb lists TRBD2, though no DNA is available to test this call. CDR1 is MNHEY and CDR2 is SMNVEV in the germline V gene (reference sequence). This CDR3 spans 16 amino acids. The CDR3 spells CASSLVAGDGAVEQFF.

This CDR3 is CASSLVSSKLRENTEAFF. This chain joins TRBV5-1 and TRBJ1-1. The CDR3 loop spans 18 amino acids. Per the germline V gene, CDR1 is SGHRS and CDR2 is YFSETQ.

The chain employs TRBV5-1 and TRBJ1-1. This CDR3 is 13 amino acids long. Germline V gene data show CDR1 as SGHRS and CDR2 as YFSETQ. The CDR3 loop is CASSTGQRTEAFF.

The gene calls are TRBV7-6 and TRBJ2-7; the TRBD1 assignment by TCRdb is unverifiable without DNA. This CDR3 is 15 amino acids long. Germline values: CDR1 SGHVS, CDR2 FNYEAQ. The CDR3 is CASSLAGQGDYEQYF.

The gene calls are TRBV5-1 and TRBJ2-3; as DNA is missing, the TRBD2 call by TCRdb cannot be tested. The CDR3 consists of 14 residues. Germline CDR1 SGHRS, CDR2 YFSETQ. CDR3 in amino acids: CASTGTSGWDTQYF.

The chain combines TRBV10-3 with TRBJ2-5; TCRdb lists TRBD2, though no DNA is available to test this call. CDR1 ENHRY and CDR2 SYGVKD come from the germline V gene. The CDR3 has 14 amino acids. The CDR3 region is CASRLAGEQETQYF.